The next 16 T cell receptor beta chains were all read from a single sample in a study of cytomegalovirus exposure and HLA in healthy donors. The study ran its PCR with 60 Vbeta and 13 Jbeta primers. TCRdb's copy holds only in-frame clones and misses some; the assay was immunoSEQ multiplex PCR. This table holds tens of thousands of clones. Material: PBMCs. The receptors stem from a middle-aged man in good health and CMV-seronegative.

This chain connects TRBV5-6 to TRBJ1-1; D gene uncertain. Germline lookup yields CDR1 SGHDT and CDR2 YYEEEE. V was cut by 2 bases and J by 1 base, with 6 bases left in between. The CDR3 totals 13 residues. The CDR3 sequence: CASSFGRNTEAFF. The CDR3 nucleotides are TGTGCCAGCAGCTTCGGGAGGAACACTGAAGCTTTCTTT. Looking up the rest from reference TRBV5-6 and TRBJ1-1 gives the full variable domain: DAGVTQSPTHLIKTRGQQVTLRCSPKSGHDTVSWYQQALGQGPQFIFQYYEEEERQRGNFPDRFSGHQFPNYSSELNVNALLLGDSALYLCASSFGRNTEAFFGQGTRLTVV.

This CDR3 reads CASSPVSPRGQNNQPQHF. The CDR3, as DNA: TGTGCCAGCAGCCCCGTCAGTCCCCGGGGACAGAACAATCAGCCCCAGCATTTT. The chain links TRBV7-8 to TRBJ1-5; TRBD1 aligns across 7 bases. CDR1 is SGHVS and CDR2 is FQNEAQ in the germline V gene. This CDR3 has 18 residues. Trimming at V came to 5 bases and at J to 3 bases, leaving 16 bases not matched to a gene.

This rearrangement joins TRBV7-9 to TRBJ1-5, with 7 bases matching TRBD1. The germline V gene encodes CDR1 SEHNR and CDR2 FQNEAQ (reference sequence). CDR3 length: 17 amino acids. Trimming removed 1 base from V and 0 bases from J; junction bases left unmatched: 6. This chain's CDR3 is CASSLGTGLSSNQPQHF. DNA for the CDR3: TGTGCCAGCAGCTTAGGGACAGGACTCTCTAGCAATCAGCCCCAGCATTTT.

This sequence joins TRBV18 and TRBJ1-5; the match to TRBD1 covers 7 bases. The CDR3 runs to 15 residues. After removal of 0 bases from V and 3 bases from J, the junction contained 2 bases not matched to a gene. The germline gives CDR1 KGHSH, CDR2 LQKENI. CDR3 in DNA: TGTGCCAGCTCACCACCTGGGACAGACAATCAGCCCCAGCATTTT. As protein: CASSPPGTDNQPQHF.

This chain's CDR3 is CASGRLEGTGELFF. CDR3 coding DNA: TGTGCCAGCGGCCGACTAGAGGGCACCGGGGAGCTGTTTTTT. The V gene is TRBV27, the J gene TRBJ2-2; D may be TRBD2 (6 bases). Trimming removed 8 bases at V and 4 bases at J, with 14 bases between. The CDR3 spans 14 residues. CDR1 and CDR2 (germline): MNHEY, SMNVEV (reference sequence).

CDR3 sequence (DNA): TGTGCCAGCAGTTCGGGACTTTCCCGCGGGGGCTACACCTTC. Protein product: CASSSGLSRGGYTF. The chain uses TRBV28 and TRBJ1-2; TRBD1 is a possible D gene (5 bases). This CDR3 has 14 residues. V lost 4 bases and J lost 8, with 17 bases in between. Germline CDR1 reads MDHEN; CDR2 reads SYDVKM.

The rearrangement uses TRBV6-6 and TRBJ2-1; D might be TRBD2 (6 bases). CDR3 length equals 13 residues. Germline V lookup: CDR1 MNHNY, CDR2 SVGAGI (reference sequence). Trimming pared 7 bases from V and 5 bases from J, leaving 12 bases between. CDR3 amino acids: CASTLSGHNEQFF. Written as DNA, the CDR3 is TGTGCCAGCACCCTCAGCGGGCACAATGAGCAGTTCTTC.

The rearrangement uses TRBV5-4 and TRBJ2-3; 7 nucleotides agree with TRBD2. Germline CDR1 reads SGHNT; CDR2 reads YYREEE (reference sequence). CDR3 length: 14 residues. The trim removed 4 bases at V and 2 bases at J, leaving 4 bases unmatched. DNA for the CDR3: TGTGCCAGCAGCATGGGACTATACACAGATACGCAGTATTTT. It codes for CASSMGLYTDTQYF.

The rearrangement joins TRBV28 to TRBJ1-1; D is perhaps TRBD1 (6 bases). This CDR3 is 14 amino acids long. V lost 2 bases and J lost 7, with 14 bases in between. The germline CDR1 and CDR2 sequences are MDHEN and SYDVKM. CDR3 in DNA: TGTGCCAGCAGTTTAGGTACAGGGTTTGATGAAGCTTTCTTT. This gives the protein CASSLGTGFDEAFF.

V gene TRBV9 combines with J gene TRBJ1-2, with TRBD1 as a possible D gene (6 bases). Germline lookup yields CDR1 SGDLS and CDR2 YYNGEE. V was clipped by 5 bases and J by 2 bases, with 10 bases between them. The CDR3 covers 13 residues. The CDR3 region has the DNA TGTGCCAGCAGTGCCCAGGGGAACTATGGCTACACCTTC. As protein: CASSAQGNYGYTF.

This sequence joins TRBV19 and TRBJ2-3; 7 bases match TRBD1. Germline V gene data show CDR1 as LNHDA and CDR2 as SQIVND (reference sequence). V shed 1 base and J 5 bases; nucleotides not matched to a gene: 3. The CDR3 is 14 residues long. The CDR3 sequence: CASSIGPGGDTQYF. The CDR3 region has the DNA TGTGCCAGTAGTATAGGTCCAGGGGGAGATACGCAGTATTTT.

The chain is built from TRBV7-2 and TRBJ2-2; tentative D call: TRBD2 (5 bases). This CDR3 is 16 amino acids long. V shed 1 base and J shed 7 bases, with 16 bases lying between them. Germline V gene lookup returns CDR1 SGHTA and CDR2 FQGNSA. CDR3 DNA: TGTGCCAGCAGCTTAGAAGGGCCCCTCGGAGGCGGGGAGCTGTTTTTT. Its protein product is CASSLEGPLGGGELFF.

The rearrangement uses TRBV5-6 and TRBJ2-3, with D perhaps matching TRBD2 (5 bases). The V and J ends lost 0 bases and 0 bases respectively, with 5 bases between them. CDR3 length: 14 amino acids. CDR1 SGHDT and CDR2 YYEEEE come from the germline V gene. CDR3 in DNA: TGTGCCAGCAGCTTGGGGACTAGCACAGATACGCAGTATTTT. Residues: CASSLGTSTDTQYF.

This rearrangement joins TRBV7-9 to TRBJ1-4, with 8 bases identical to TRBD1. This CDR3 region has 15 residues. V shed 2 bases, J shed 6 bases, and the junction held 5 bases outside the gene matches. The germline CDR1 and CDR2 sequences are SEHNR and FQNEAQ (reference sequence). The DNA of the CDR3 is TGTGCCAGCAGCTTAACAGGGGGAAGTGATGAAAAACTGTTTTTT. The encoded protein is CASSLTGGSDEKLFF.

The chain carries TRBV19 and TRBJ1-1; maybe TRBD1 (5 bases). CDR3 length equals 13 residues. V was shortened by 10 bases and J by 1 base, with 13 bases between the two germline ends. Germline lookup yields CDR1 LNHDA and CDR2 SQIVND (reference sequence). CDR3 loop: CATAWGGNTEAFF. CDR3 DNA: TGTGCCACCGCGTGGGGGGGGAACACTGAAGCTTTCTTT.

J is TRBJ2-7 and V is TRBV11-1; 7 bases line up with TRBD1. The CDR3 has 12 residues. CDR1 and CDR2 from the germline V gene are SGHAT and FQDESV (reference sequence). With V trimmed by 4 bases and J by 3 bases, 0 bases remained unmatched. This CDR3 is CASSWDSYEQYF. CDR3 bases: TGTGCCAGCAGCTGGGACAGCTACGAGCAGTACTTC.